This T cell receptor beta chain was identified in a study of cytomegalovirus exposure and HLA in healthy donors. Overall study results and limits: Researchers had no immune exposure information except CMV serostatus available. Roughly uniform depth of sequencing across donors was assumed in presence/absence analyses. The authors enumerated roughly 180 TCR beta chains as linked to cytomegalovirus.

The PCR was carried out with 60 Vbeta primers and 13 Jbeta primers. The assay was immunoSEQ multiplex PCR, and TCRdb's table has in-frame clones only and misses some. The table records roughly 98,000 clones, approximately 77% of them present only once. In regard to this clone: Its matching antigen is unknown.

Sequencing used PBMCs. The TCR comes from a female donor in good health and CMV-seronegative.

The CDR3 sequence: CAWSVRQSSYNEQFF. DNA for the CDR3: TGTGCCTGGAGTGTACGACAGAGCTCCTACAATGAGCAGTTCTTC. The chain recombines TRBV30 with TRBJ2-1, with a possible D match to TRBD1 (5 bases). Looked up from germline, CDR1 is GTSNPN and CDR2 is SVGIG (reference sequence). This CDR3 spans 15 amino acids. Between the trimmed V and J ends, which lost 0 bases and 0 bases, there was a span of 9 bases. The complete variable domain, with remaining parts taken from reference TRBV30 and TRBJ2-1, reads SQTIHQWPATLVQPVGSPLSLECTVEGTSNPNLYWYRQAAGRGLQLLFYSVGIGQISSEVPQNLSASRPQDRQFILSSKKLLLSDSGFYLCAWSVRQSSYNEQFFGPGTRLTVL.